Listed below are T cell receptor beta chains from one sample, sequenced in a study of shared clonotypes between healthy human individuals. The data were produced by immunoSEQ multiplex PCR, yet TCRdb's version contains in-frame clones alone and is incomplete. This repertoire shows about 2,200,000 clones, just over 90% found once; its top ten account for 1.5% to 2%. The sample consisted of naive CD8+ T cells from PBMCs. The receptors derive from a man aged 18 to 29 in good health. Some clones in this sample may be carry-over from other donors' samples. Both conserved end residues are part of each CDR3. Fields, in order: J gene, D gene, V gene, clone size, CDR3 DNA, CDR3 protein. The D gene is left open where the match is weak. Rows may omit the clone size; those that give it use once, few, many or a size class.

TRBJ1-2,TRBD1,TRBV19,.,TGTGCCAGTAGCGACAGACAGGGGGCTTACTATGGCTACACCTTC,CASSDRQGAYYGYTF
TRBJ2-7,.,TRBV7-9,.,TGTGCCAGCAGCGATACGGGGGCGGAGGGCTTTTACGAGCAGTACTTC,CASSDTGAEGFYEQYF
TRBJ2-7,TRBD1,TRBV29-1,.,TGCAGCGTCCGGACAGGGGGCGCTTACGAGCAGTACTTC,CSVRTGGAYEQYF
TRBJ2-1,.,TRBV28,.,TGTGCCACCGGACCCAGGGGAGCGGTCTACAATGAGCAGTTCTTC,CATGPRGAVYNEQFF
TRBJ2-7,TRBD2,TRBV7-9,.,TGTGCCAGCAGCTTAACGGAGCGGGGGTACGAGCAGTACTTC,CASSLTERGYEQYF
TRBJ1-2,.,TRBV7-8,.,TGTGCCAGCCGTCAGGCTTATGGAGACTATGGCTACACCTTC,CASRQAYGDYGYTF
TRBJ1-4,TRBD1,TRBV28,.,TGTGCCAGCAGGGCCTGGACAGGGTACAAACTGTTTTTT,CASRAWTGYKLFF
TRBJ2-3,TRBD2,TRBV28,.,TGTGCCAGCAGGAAACTAGCGGGAACCACAGATACGCAGTATTTT,CASRKLAGTTDTQYF
TRBJ1-2,.,TRBV7-6,once,TGTGCCAGCAGCCCGACCGATTCTTGGACAGTATCTTATGGCTACACCTTC,CASSPTDSWTVSYGYTF
TRBJ2-1,.,TRBV27,.,TGTGCCAGCCGGCCCGGGACTGGGGCCTACAATGAGCAGTTCTTC,CASRPGTGAYNEQFF
TRBJ1-1,.,TRBV19,.,TGTGCCAGTAGTATCTACGACGGGGGGGACACTGAAGCTTTCTTT,CASSIYDGGDTEAFF
TRBJ1-2,.,TRBV7-9,.,TGTGCCAGCAGCTCTTCACCCTATGGCTACACCTTC,CASSSSPYGYTF
TRBJ2-7,TRBD2,TRBV27,.,TGTGCCAGCAGTTTAATCGCTAGCGGCTCCTACGAGCAGTACTTC,CASSLIASGSYEQYF
TRBJ2-7,.,TRBV27,.,TGTGCCAGCAGTTTGGGTCGGGGGACCTACGAGCAGTACTTC,CASSLGRGTYEQYF
TRBJ2-5,.,TRBV4-1,.,TGCGCCAGCAGCCCGCCGGGCCCCTCTGGGGAGACCCAGTACTTC,CASSPPGPSGETQYF
TRBJ2-6,.,TRBV7-8,.,TGTGCCAGCAGCTTAGATACAAGAACTGGGGCCAACGTCCTGACTTTC,CASSLDTRTGANVLTF
TRBJ1-2,.,TRBV4-3,.,TGCGCCAGCAGCCAAGATATCCGGAACGAACCAAAACCTTACTATGGCTACACCTTC,CASSQDIRNEPKPYYGYTF
TRBJ2-7,.,TRBV9,.,TGTGCCAGCAGCGAGGGGGGGGCTAACTCCTACGAGCAGTACTTC,CASSEGGANSYEQYF
TRBJ1-1,.,TRBV7-9,once,TGTGCCAGCAGCTCACTCACCTCCGGGACGGGGGGTACTGAAGCTTTCTTT,CASSSLTSGTGGTEAFF
TRBJ1-1,.,TRBV10-3,.,TGTGCCATCAGTCAAGGGATGGGTGGCACTGAAGCTTTCTTT,CAISQGMGGTEAFF
TRBJ2-7,.,TRBV7-9,.,TGTGCCAGCAGCTTATTCGGTGGAGACGAGCAGTACTTC,CASSLFGGDEQYF
TRBJ2-7,.,TRBV25-1,.,TGTGCCAGCAGTGCCGGACTGGTCCCTTACGAGCAGTACTTC,CASSAGLVPYEQYF
TRBJ2-7,TRBD2,TRBV4-3,.,TGCGCCAGCAGCCAAGTTGGGGCGGGAGGGAACTCCTACGAGCAGTACTTC,CASSQVGAGGNSYEQYF
TRBJ2-2,.,TRBV7-9,.,TGTGCCAGCAGCTCAAAACTAGACAGTTCGATCGGGGAGCTGTTTTTT,CASSSKLDSSIGELFF
TRBJ2-7,TRBD2,TRBV27,.,TGTGCCAGCAGTTTTCCGGGGGGCTACGAGCAGTACTTC,CASSFPGGYEQYF
TRBJ2-7,.,TRBV27,.,TGTGCCAGCAGTTTATTGGGGACCCGGGGCTTGGCCTACGAGCAGTACTTC,CASSLLGTRGLAYEQYF
TRBJ1-1,.,TRBV6-5,.,TGTGCCAGCAGTTACGTGACAGTTCACAACACTGAAGCTTTCTTT,CASSYVTVHNTEAFF
TRBJ2-1,.,TRBV29-1,.,TGCAGTGCCGGGTCGGATGAGCAGTTCTTC,CSAGSDEQFF
TRBJ2-7,.,TRBV5-1,.,TGCGCCAGCAGCTCTGGGGCCCTCCCTACCTACGAGCAGTACTTC,CASSSGALPTYEQYF
TRBJ2-1,TRBD2,TRBV27,.,TGTGCCAGCAGTTTATGGGCGGGAGGGCCTTCGAATGAGCAGTTCTTC,CASSLWAGGPSNEQFF
TRBJ1-2,TRBD1,TRBV27,.,TGTGCCAGCAGTTCGGACAGGGGTGATGGCTACACCTTC,CASSSDRGDGYTF
TRBJ2-1,.,TRBV28,.,TGTGCCAGCAGTTTGGCCCCGAGCTCCTACAATGAGCAGTTCTTC,CASSLAPSSYNEQFF
TRBJ1-4,.,TRBV27,.,TGTGCCAGCAGTTTGGACCATAGGGGAGGCTCTCGTGAAAAACTGTTTTTT,CASSLDHRGGSREKLFF
TRBJ2-7,.,TRBV9,.,TGTGCCAGCAGCGTAGACGGAACCTCGGGGCACGAGCAGTACTTC,CASSVDGTSGHEQYF
TRBJ1-3,.,TRBV25-1,.,TGTGCCAGCTGCAGTACCGCAACTAGCTCTGGAAACACCATATATTTT,CASCSTATSSGNTIYF
TRBJ2-3,.,TRBV28,once,TGTGCCAGCAGTTTCCGAAAGGGCCCGCAGTATTTT,CASSFRKGPQYF
TRBJ2-1,.,TRBV4-1,.,TGCGCCAGCAGCCAACCTTACTACAATGAGCAGTTCTTC,CASSQPYYNEQFF
TRBJ1-2,.,TRBV6-6,once,TGTGCCAGCAGATCAGGTTATGGCTACACCTTC,CASRSGYGYTF
TRBJ2-1,.,TRBV19,.,TGTGCCAGTAGTATTGACTTAGGGGCCCGATACAATGAGCAGTTCTTC,CASSIDLGARYNEQFF
TRBJ1-1,.,TRBV9,.,TGTGCCAGCAGCGTAGAGGGGCCCACTGAAGCTTTCTTT,CASSVEGPTEAFF
TRBJ2-7,.,TRBV27,.,TGTGCCAGCAGTTTACGCGGCTACCCTGCCTACGAGCAGTACTTC,CASSLRGYPAYEQYF
TRBJ2-1,TRBD1,TRBV29-1,.,TGCAGCGTTGTTTCGTGGACAGGGGGAAAAGGGGACTCCTACAATGAGCAGTTCTTC,CSVVSWTGGKGDSYNEQFF
TRBJ2-7,TRBD1,TRBV9,.,TGTGCCAGCAGCGATCCGACAGGGGGCTACGAGCGCTTGACAGGGGGCTACGAGCAGTACTTC,CASSDPTGGYERLTGGYEQYF
TRBJ2-7,TRBD1,TRBV28,.,TGTGCCAGCGCCCCCGGACAGGGGGCAAACGAGCAGTACTTC,CASAPGQGANEQYF
TRBJ1-5,TRBD1,TRBV19,few,TGTGCCAGTAGTATCCGGGACAGAAATCAGCCCCAGCATTTT,CASSIRDRNQPQHF
TRBJ2-7,TRBD2,TRBV7-8,.,TGTGCCAGCAGCTTAGCGCTATCAGCGGGAGGGCCCTACGAGCAGTACTTC,CASSLALSAGGPYEQYF
TRBJ2-7,.,TRBV7-9,.,TGTGCCAGCAGCTTAGCGCAGGGCAGCGCCTACGAGCAGTACTTC,CASSLAQGSAYEQYF
TRBJ2-7,.,TRBV5-4,.,TGTGCCAGCAGCTTGCCCTCCTCAGAGGGGGAGCAGTACTTC,CASSLPSSEGEQYF
TRBJ1-2,.,TRBV5-1,.,TGCGCCAGCAGCTTGGGGCAGGGGCATGGCTACACCTTC,CASSLGQGHGYTF
TRBJ2-7,TRBD1,TRBV4-1,.,TGCGCCAGCAGCCAAGAAGGGGGACAGTCCTACGAGCAGTACTTC,CASSQEGGQSYEQYF
TRBJ2-2,.,TRBV6-8,.,TGTGCCAGCAGTTACCGGAAGGTAGGCGGGGAGCTGTTTTTT,CASSYRKVGGELFF
TRBJ2-7,.,TRBV4-1,once,TGCGCCAGCAGCCAAGGGACGACTGGCCAATACTACGAGCAGTACTTC,CASSQGTTGQYYEQYF
TRBJ2-7,TRBD2,TRBV2,.,TGTGCCAGCAAAGGATCGGACCTCGGCCTAGCGGTCCTACGGTACGAGCAGTACTTC,CASKGSDLGLAVLRYEQYF
TRBJ2-7,.,TRBV5-8,.,TGTGCCAGCAGCTTGGGGGACTACGAGCAGTACTTC,CASSLGDYEQYF
TRBJ2-2,.,TRBV28,.,TGTGCCAGCAGTCCGCGTGGGAGACCCGGGGAGCTGTTTTTT,CASSPRGRPGELFF
TRBJ2-1,.,TRBV6-6,.,TGTGCCAGCAGCCACTTCCGGGGCTCCGACCCGAATGAGCAGTTCTTC,CASSHFRGSDPNEQFF
TRBJ2-7,.,TRBV2,once,TGTGCCAGCAGTGTGACGGCGGAATTCTACGAAGAGCAGTACTTC,CASSVTAEFYEEQYF
TRBJ2-1,TRBD2,TRBV11-2,.,TGTGCCAGCAGCTCGACCGGACTAGCGGGAGTACATGAGCAGTTCTTC,CASSSTGLAGVHEQFF
TRBJ2-3,.,TRBV28,.,TGTGCCAGCACTTCCTGGGATACGCAGTATTTT,CASTSWDTQYF